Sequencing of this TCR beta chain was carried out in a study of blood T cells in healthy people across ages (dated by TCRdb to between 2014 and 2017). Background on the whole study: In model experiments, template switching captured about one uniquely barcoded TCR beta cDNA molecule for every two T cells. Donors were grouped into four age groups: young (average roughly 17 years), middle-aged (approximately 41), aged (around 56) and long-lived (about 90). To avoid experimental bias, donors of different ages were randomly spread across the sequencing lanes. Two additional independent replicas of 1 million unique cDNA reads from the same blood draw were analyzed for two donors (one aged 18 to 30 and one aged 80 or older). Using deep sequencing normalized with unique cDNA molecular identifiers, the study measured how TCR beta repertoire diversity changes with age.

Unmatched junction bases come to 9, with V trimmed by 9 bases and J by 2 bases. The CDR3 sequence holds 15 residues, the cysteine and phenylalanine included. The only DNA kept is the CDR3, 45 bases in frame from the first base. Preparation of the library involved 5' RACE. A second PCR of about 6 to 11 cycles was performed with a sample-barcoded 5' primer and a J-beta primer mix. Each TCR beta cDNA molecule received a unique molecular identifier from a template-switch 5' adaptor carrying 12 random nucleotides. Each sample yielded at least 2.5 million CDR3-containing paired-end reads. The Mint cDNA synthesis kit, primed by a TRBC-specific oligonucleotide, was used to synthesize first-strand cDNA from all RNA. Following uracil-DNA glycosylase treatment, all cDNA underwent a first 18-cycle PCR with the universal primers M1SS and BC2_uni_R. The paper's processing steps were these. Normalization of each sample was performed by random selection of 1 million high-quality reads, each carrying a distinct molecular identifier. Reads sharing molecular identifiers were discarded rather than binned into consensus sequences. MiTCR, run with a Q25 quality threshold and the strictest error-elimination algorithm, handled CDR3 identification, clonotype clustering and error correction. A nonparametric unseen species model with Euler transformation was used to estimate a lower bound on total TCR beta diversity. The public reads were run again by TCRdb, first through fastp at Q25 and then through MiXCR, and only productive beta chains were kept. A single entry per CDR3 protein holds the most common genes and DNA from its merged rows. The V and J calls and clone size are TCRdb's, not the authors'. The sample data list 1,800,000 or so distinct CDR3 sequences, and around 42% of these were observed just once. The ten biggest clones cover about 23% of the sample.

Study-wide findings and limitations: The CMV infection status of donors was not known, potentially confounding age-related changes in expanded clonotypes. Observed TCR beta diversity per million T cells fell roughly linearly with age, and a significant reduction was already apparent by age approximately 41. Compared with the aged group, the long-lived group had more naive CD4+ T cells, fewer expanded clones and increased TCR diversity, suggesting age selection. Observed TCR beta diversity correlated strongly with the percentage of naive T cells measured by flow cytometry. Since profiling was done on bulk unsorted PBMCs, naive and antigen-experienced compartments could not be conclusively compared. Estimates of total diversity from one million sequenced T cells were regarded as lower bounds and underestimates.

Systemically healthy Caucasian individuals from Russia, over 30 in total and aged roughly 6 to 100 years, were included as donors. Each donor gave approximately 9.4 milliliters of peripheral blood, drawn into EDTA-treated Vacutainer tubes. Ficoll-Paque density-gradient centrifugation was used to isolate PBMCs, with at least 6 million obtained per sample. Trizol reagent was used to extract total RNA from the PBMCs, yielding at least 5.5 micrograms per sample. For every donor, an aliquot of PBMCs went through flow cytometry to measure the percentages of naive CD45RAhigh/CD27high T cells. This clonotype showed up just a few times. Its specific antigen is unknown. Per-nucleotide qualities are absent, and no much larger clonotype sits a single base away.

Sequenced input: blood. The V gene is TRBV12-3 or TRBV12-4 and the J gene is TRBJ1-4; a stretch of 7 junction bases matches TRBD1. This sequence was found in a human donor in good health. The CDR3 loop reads CASRRWTGTNEKLFF. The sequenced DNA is TGTGCCAGTAGACGGTGGACAGGCACTAATGAAAAACTGTTTTTT.